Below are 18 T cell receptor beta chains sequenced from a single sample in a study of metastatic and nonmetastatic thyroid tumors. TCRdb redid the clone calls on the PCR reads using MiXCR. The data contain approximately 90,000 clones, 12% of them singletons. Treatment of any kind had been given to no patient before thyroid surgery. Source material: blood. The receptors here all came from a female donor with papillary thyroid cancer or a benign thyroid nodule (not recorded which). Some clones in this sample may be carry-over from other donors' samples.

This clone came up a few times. The CDR3 here is CATSRLAEVLLGTDTQYF. The CDR3 DNA sequence: TGTGCCACCTCCCGGCTAGCGGAAGTACTCCTTGGCACAGATACGCAGTATTTT. The V call is TRBV6-2 or TRBV6-3, the J call TRBJ2-3; 7 nucleotides agree with TRBD2. Germline V gene lookup returns CDR1 MNHEY and CDR2 SVGEGT. The CDR3 extends over 18 amino acids. The ends lost 10 bases at V and 1 base at J; junction bases unmatched: 20.

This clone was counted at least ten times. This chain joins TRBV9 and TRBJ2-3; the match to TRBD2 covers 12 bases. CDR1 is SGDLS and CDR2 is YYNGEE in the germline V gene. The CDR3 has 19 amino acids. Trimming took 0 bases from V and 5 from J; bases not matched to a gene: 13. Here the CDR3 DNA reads TGTGCCAGCAGCGTAGTACCCCCCGAGACTAGCGGGAGTAGAGATACGCAGTATTTT. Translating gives CASSVVPPETSGSRDTQYF.

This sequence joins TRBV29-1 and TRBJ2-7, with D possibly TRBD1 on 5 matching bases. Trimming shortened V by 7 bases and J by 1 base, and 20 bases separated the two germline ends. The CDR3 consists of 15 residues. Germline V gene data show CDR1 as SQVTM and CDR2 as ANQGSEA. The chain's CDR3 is CSAPLQAAKSYEQYF. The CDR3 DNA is TGCAGCGCTCCCTTACAGGCGGCCAAGTCCTACGAGCAGTACTTC.

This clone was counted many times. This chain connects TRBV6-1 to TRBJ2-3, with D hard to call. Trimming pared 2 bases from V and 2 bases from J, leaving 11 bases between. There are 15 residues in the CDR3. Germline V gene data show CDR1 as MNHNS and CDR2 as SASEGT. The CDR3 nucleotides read TGTGCCAGCAGTGAAAGTACGACTTACACAGATACGCAGTATTTT. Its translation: CASSESTTYTDTQYF.

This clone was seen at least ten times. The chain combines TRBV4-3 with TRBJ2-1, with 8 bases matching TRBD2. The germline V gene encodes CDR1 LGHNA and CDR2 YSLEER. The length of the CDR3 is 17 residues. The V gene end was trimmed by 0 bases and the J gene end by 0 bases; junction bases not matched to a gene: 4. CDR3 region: CASSQDSSGSSYNEQFF. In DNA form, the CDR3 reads TGCGCCAGCAGCCAAGATTCCAGCGGGAGCTCCTACAATGAGCAGTTCTTC.

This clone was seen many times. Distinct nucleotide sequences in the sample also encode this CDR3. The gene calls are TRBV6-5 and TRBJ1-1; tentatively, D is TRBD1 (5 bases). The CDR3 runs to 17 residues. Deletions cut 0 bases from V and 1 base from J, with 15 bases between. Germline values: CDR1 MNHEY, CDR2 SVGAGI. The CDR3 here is CASSYSAAGRGNTEAFF. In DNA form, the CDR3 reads TGTGCCAGCAGTTACTCAGCTGCGGGGCGGGGGAACACTGAAGCTTTCTTT.

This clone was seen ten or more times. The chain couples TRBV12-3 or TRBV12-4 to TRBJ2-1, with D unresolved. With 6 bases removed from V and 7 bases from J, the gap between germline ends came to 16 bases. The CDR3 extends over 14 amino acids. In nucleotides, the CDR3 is TGTGCCAGCAGCCTTGGTTTGGGGTTGAATGAGCAGTTCTTC. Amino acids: CASSLGLGLNEQFF.

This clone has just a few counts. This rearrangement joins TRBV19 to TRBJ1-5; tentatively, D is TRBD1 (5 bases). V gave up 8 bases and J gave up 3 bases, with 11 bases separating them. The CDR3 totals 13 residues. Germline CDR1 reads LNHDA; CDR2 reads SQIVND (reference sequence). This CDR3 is CASAWDVNQPQHF. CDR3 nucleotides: TGTGCCAGTGCCTGGGACGTCAATCAGCCCCAGCATTTT. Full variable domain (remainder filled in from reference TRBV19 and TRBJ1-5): DGGITQSPKYLFRKEGQNVTLSCEQNLNHDAMYWYRQDPGQGLRLIYYSQIVNDFQKGDIAEGYSVSREKKESFPLTVTSAQKNPTAFYLCASAWDVNQPQHFGDGTRLSIL.

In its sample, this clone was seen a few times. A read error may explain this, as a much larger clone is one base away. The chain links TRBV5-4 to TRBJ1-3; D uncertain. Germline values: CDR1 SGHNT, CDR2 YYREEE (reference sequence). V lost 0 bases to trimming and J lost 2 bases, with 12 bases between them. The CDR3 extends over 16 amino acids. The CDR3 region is CASSLGIPGTGNTIYF. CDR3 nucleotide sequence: TGTGCCAGCAGCTTGGGAATCCCGGGCACTGGAAACACCATATATTTT.

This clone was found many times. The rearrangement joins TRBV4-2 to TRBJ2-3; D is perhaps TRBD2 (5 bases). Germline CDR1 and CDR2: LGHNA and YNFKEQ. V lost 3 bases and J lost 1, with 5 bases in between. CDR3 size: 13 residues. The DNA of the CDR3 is TGTGCCAGCAGCCACGGGGGCACAGATACGCAGTATTTT. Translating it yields CASSHGGTDTQYF.

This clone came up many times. In DNA form, the CDR3 reads TGTGCCAGCAGCTTAGGGGTAGCGGGAGTGTCAGATACGCAGTATTTT. Translating it yields CASSLGVAGVSDTQYF. This chain connects TRBV7-3 to TRBJ2-3; TRBD2 matches at 9 bases. This CDR3 is 16 amino acids long. V lost 2 bases and J lost 4; bases outside the gene matches: 7. Looked up from germline, CDR1 is SGHTA and CDR2 is FQGTGA.

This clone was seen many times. The CDR3 bases are TGTGCCAGCAGCATGACAATAGTCGCTGCTGAAGCTTTCTTT. Protein: CASSMTIVAAEAFF. The rearrangement uses TRBV28 and TRBJ1-1; no definite D call. This CDR3 spans 14 amino acids. V dropped 6 bases and J dropped 6 bases, with 17 bases sitting between them. Germline CDR1 reads MDHEN; CDR2 reads SYDVKM.

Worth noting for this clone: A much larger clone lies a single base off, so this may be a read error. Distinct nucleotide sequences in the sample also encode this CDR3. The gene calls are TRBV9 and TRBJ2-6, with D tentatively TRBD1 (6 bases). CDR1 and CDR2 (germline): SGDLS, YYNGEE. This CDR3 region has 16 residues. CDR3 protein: CASSAGPQGRANVLTF. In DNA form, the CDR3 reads TGTGCCAGCAGCGCCGGTCCACAGGGTAGGGCCAACGTCTTGACTTTC.

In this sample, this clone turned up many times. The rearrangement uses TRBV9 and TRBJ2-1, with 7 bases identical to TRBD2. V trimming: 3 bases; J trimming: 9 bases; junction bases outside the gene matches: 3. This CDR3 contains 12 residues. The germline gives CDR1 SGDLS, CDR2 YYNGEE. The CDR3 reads CASSAGGGEQFF. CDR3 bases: TGTGCCAGCAGCGCGGGGGGTGGTGAGCAGTTCTTC.

CDR3 coding DNA: TGTGCCAGCAACGGGCATATTGGGGACACCGGGGAGCTGTTTTTT. It translates to CASNGHIGDTGELFF. The chain recombines TRBV9 with TRBJ2-2, with D unclear. CDR1 is SGDLS and CDR2 is YYNGEE in the germline V gene. The CDR3 extends over 15 amino acids. The V gene lost 6 bases and the J gene lost 3 bases, with 15 bases spanning the gap.

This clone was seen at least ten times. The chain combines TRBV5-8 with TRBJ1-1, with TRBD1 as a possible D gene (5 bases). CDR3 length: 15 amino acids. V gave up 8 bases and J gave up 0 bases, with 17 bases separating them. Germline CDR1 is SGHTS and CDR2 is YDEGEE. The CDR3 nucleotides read TGTGCCAGAAAAAAGGGGCTCGTGATGAACACTGAAGCTTTCTTT. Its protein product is CARKKGLVMNTEAFF.

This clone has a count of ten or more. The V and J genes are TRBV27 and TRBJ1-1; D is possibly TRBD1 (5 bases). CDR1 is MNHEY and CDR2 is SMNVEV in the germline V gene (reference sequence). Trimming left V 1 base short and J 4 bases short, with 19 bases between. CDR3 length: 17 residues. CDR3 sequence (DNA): TGTGCCAGCAGTTTATATCGTCTTCCAGGGTATGGCACTGAAGCTTTCTTT. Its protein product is CASSLYRLPGYGTEAFF.

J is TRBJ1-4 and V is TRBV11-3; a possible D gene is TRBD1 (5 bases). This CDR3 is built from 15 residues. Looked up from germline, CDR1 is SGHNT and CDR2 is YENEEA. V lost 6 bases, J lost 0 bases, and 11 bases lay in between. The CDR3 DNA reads TGTGCCAGCAGTTGGACAACTACAACTAATGAAAAACTGTTTTTT. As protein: CASSWTTTTNEKLFF.